What follows are 23 T cell receptor beta chains derived from one specimen sequenced in a study of cytotoxic CD8 clonotypes in ibrutinib-treated CLL. Repertoires were generated with immunoSEQ multiplex PCR, while TCRdb's copy carries only in-frame clones and drops some. Of about 15,000 clones listed, about 55% are singletons. This specimen consisted of PBMCs, obtained at an approximately 22-month disease-progression time point, from a patient treated with ibrutinib. The source of these receptors is a human donor with chronic lymphocytic leukemia.

The chain joins TRBV15 to TRBJ2-3; D gene unclear. Germline-derived CDR1 and CDR2 are LNHNV and YYDKDF (reference sequence). The CDR3 is 16 residues long. Trimming left V 2 bases short and J 3 bases short, with 15 bases between. CDR3 loop: CATSRSGVVQTDTQYF. The CDR3 DNA reads TGTGCCACCAGCAGATCCGGCGTAGTGCAAACAGATACGCAGTATTTT.

CDR3 amino acids: CASSINNEQFF. The DNA for the CDR3 is TGTGCCAGCAGTATAAACAATGAGCAGTTCTTC. This chain uses TRBV2 with TRBJ2-1; D is unclear. V gave up 5 bases and J gave up 5 bases, with 4 bases separating them. The CDR3 loop spans 11 amino acids. Per the germline V gene, CDR1 is SNHLY and CDR2 is FYNNEI.

The V call is TRBV5-1, the J call TRBJ1-3; TRBD1 aligns across 7 bases. Germline values: CDR1 SGHRS, CDR2 YFSETQ. Trimming removed 0 bases from V and 4 bases from J; junction bases left unmatched: 10. The CDR3 sequence is 17 residues long. DNA of the CDR3: TGCGCCAGCAGCTTGGCCACAGGGGCCGTTACAGGAAACACCATATATTTT. It yields the protein CASSLATGAVTGNTIYF.

This clone was counted a few times. This chain connects TRBV2 to TRBJ1-2, with unresolved D. The CDR3 contains 13 residues. Germline V lookup: CDR1 SNHLY, CDR2 FYNNEI. V shed 4 bases and J shed 3 bases, with 9 bases lying between them. CDR3 bases: TGTGCCAGCAGTGCCCAAAGGCACTATGGCTACACCTTC. It specifies CASSAQRHYGYTF. The whole variable domain, remainder taken from reference TRBV2 and TRBJ1-2, is EPEVTQTPSHQVTQMGQEVILRCVPISNHLYFYWYRQILGQKVEFLVSFYNNEISEKSEIFDDQFSVERPDGSNFTLKIRSTKLEDSAMYFCASSAQRHYGYTFGSGTRLTVV.

The chain combines TRBV19 with TRBJ1-1; D ambiguous. The germline CDR1 and CDR2 sequences are LNHDA and SQIVND (reference sequence). V gave up 5 bases and J gave up 1 base, with 14 bases separating them. This CDR3 is 15 amino acids long. CDR3 sequence reads: CASSYQRDANTEAFF. The CDR3 nucleotides are TGTGCCAGTAGTTACCAACGGGATGCGAACACTGAAGCTTTCTTT. Full variable domain (remainder filled in from reference TRBV19 and TRBJ1-1): DGGITQSPKYLFRKEGQNVTLSCEQNLNHDAMYWYRQDPGQGLRLIYYSQIVNDFQKGDIAEGYSVSREKKESFPLTVTSAQKNPTAFYLCASSYQRDANTEAFFGQGTRLTVV.

This clone was seen a few times. J is TRBJ2-2 and V is TRBV5-6, with 8 bases that match TRBD1. Trimming cost V 2 bases and J 2 bases; bases outside gene matches: 2. The germline V gene encodes CDR1 SGHDT and CDR2 YYEEEE. There are 15 residues in the CDR3. The CDR3 loop is CASSFGTGNTGELFF. DNA of the CDR3: TGTGCCAGCAGCTTCGGGACAGGCAACACCGGGGAGCTGTTTTTT.

This chain joins TRBV7-6 and TRBJ2-5; D ambiguous. Trimming left V 2 bases short and J 1 base short, with 2 bases between. The CDR3 contains 12 residues. CDR1 and CDR2 (germline): SGHVS, FNYEAQ. This CDR3 reads CASSLPQETQYF. In nucleotides, the CDR3 is TGTGCCAGCAGCTTACCCCAAGAGACCCAGTACTTC.

V is TRBV5-4 and J is TRBJ2-1; 9 nucleotides align to TRBD1. V lost 3 bases, J lost 9 bases, and 1 base stayed unmatched. The CDR3 spans 12 residues. Germline V gene lookup returns CDR1 SGHNT and CDR2 YYREEE (reference sequence). CDR3 DNA sequence: TGTGCCAGCAGCTCGACAGGGGGTGAGCAGTTCTTC. As protein: CASSSTGGEQFF.

The genes are TRBV2 and TRBJ1-1, with D hard to call. Trimming took 3 bases from V and 7 from J, leaving 9 bases between them. In germline, CDR1 is SNHLY, CDR2 FYNNEI. The CDR3 spans 12 residues. In nucleotides, the CDR3 is TGTGCCAGCAGTGACAGCCACTATGAAGCTTTCTTT. Translating it yields CASSDSHYEAFF.

The chain combines TRBV5-1 with TRBJ2-7; D perhaps matches TRBD2 (6 bases). The CDR3 loop spans 13 amino acids. The germline V gene encodes CDR1 SGHRS and CDR2 YFSETQ. Trimming removed 4 bases from V and 2 bases from J, with 10 bases in between. DNA for the CDR3: TGCGCCAGCAGCGGGAGACTAGCCTACGAGCAGTACTTC. This encodes CASSGRLAYEQYF.

The J gene is TRBJ1-2, the V gene TRBV27; D not resolved. V lost 3 bases, J lost 2 bases, and 7 bases lay in between. This CDR3 spans 13 amino acids. CDR1 MNHEY and CDR2 SMNVEV come from the germline V gene (reference sequence). The CDR3 bases are TGTGCCAGCAGTTTCCTAGCGAACTATGGCTACACCTTC. Protein product: CASSFLANYGYTF.

This clone was seen a single time. The chain uses TRBV29-1 and TRBJ1-1, with TRBD1 matching over 7 bases. This CDR3 contains 14 residues. The J segment lost 7 bases and the V segment lost 3 bases, leaving 11 bases of the junction unmatched. Looked up from germline, CDR1 is SQVTM and CDR2 is ANQGSEA. CDR3: CSVDFGTGVGEAFF. In DNA, the CDR3 is TGCAGCGTTGACTTTGGAACAGGGGTGGGTGAAGCTTTCTTT.

This clone showed up just a few times. The chain uses TRBV19 and TRBJ1-3; D is uncertain. Germline assignment: CDR1 LNHDA and CDR2 SQIVND (reference sequence). The ends were cut back, 2 bases at V and 2 bases at J, with 7 bases in the middle. This CDR3 comprises 14 residues. The CDR3 loop reads CASSIQDTGNTIYF. CDR3 coding DNA: TGTGCCAGTAGTATACAGGATACTGGAAACACCATATATTTT.

This clone ranks as medium-sized (0.01 to 0.1%). The chain uses TRBV7-9 and TRBJ2-7; the match to TRBD1 covers 11 bases. V lost 3 bases to trimming and J lost 4 bases; unmatched junction nucleotides: 5. Germline V gene lookup returns CDR1 SEHNR and CDR2 FQNEAQ (reference sequence). CDR3 length: 15 residues. CDR3 sequence: CASSLDRGPGYEQYF. The CDR3 DNA reads TGTGCCAGCAGCTTGGACAGGGGGCCAGGTTACGAGCAGTACTTC.

The J gene is TRBJ2-7, the V gene TRBV5-1, with TRBD1 as a possible D gene (5 bases). CDR1 is SGHRS, CDR2 YFSETQ, per germline. CDR3 length equals 16 residues. Trimming removed 0 bases from V and 2 bases from J, with 15 bases in between. CDR3: CASSLAPSGQAYEQYF. Written as DNA, the CDR3 is TGCGCCAGCAGCTTGGCCCCGTCAGGGCAAGCCTACGAGCAGTACTTC.

The table lists this clone with a few counts. The genes are TRBV10-3 and TRBJ2-2, with 9 bases that match TRBD2. This CDR3 contains 14 residues. Germline loops: CDR1 ENHRY, CDR2 SYGVKD. V shed 10 bases, J shed 7 bases, and the junction held 10 bases outside the gene matches. In DNA form, the CDR3 reads TGTGCCAGCCGGGCTAGCGGGGAAAGCGGGGAGCTGTTTTTT. Its protein product is CASRASGESGELFF.

The table lists this clone with a few counts. The chain employs TRBV18 and TRBJ1-1, with D uncertain. V was shortened by 6 bases and J by 3 bases, with 11 bases between the two germline ends. Germline V lookup: CDR1 KGHSH, CDR2 LQKENI. The CDR3 is made up of 13 amino acids. The CDR3 loop is CASSADSDTEAFF. Here the CDR3 DNA reads TGTGCCAGCTCGGCCGATTCAGACACTGAAGCTTTCTTT.

This chain joins TRBV9 and TRBJ1-2; no reliable D call. Germline lookup yields CDR1 SGDLS and CDR2 YYNGEE. Trimming stripped 3 bases from V and 5 bases from J, with 5 bases between. The CDR3 runs 11 residues. The CDR3 sequence: CASSGPYGYTF. The CDR3 coding sequence is TGTGCCAGCAGCGGACCATATGGCTACACCTTC.

The sample holds a few counts of this clone. This chain uses TRBV5-1 with TRBJ2-7; weak D call: TRBD1 (6 bases). Germline V CDR1 and CDR2: SGHRS, YFSETQ. Trimming pared 2 bases from V and 0 bases from J, leaving 15 bases between. The CDR3 is 16 amino acids. The CDR3 DNA is TGCGCCAGCAGCTTATTCCAAGGGGGTCTCTCCTACGAGCAGTACTTC. Residues: CASSLFQGGLSYEQYF.

V usage is TRBV30 and J usage is TRBJ1-2; 7 bases are a match to TRBD1. Germline loops: CDR1 GTSNPN, CDR2 SVGIG (reference sequence). The V segment lost 5 bases and the J segment 1 base; nucleotides outside the gene matches: 10. There are 15 residues in the CDR3. The CDR3 nucleotides are TGTGCCTGGGGGAACACAGGGGTTTTTAACTATGGCTACACCTTC. Translated: CAWGNTGVFNYGYTF.

The chain employs TRBV5-1 and TRBJ2-5, with 9 bases matching TRBD1. The V gene's germline CDR1 is SGHRS and CDR2 YFSETQ. V was clipped by 4 bases and J by 5 bases; unmatched bases: 9. This CDR3 spans 15 amino acids. In DNA, the CDR3 is TGCGCCAGCAGCGTGCAATCCGGGACAGGGGAGACCCAGTACTTC. It encodes CASSVQSGTGETQYF.

This chain joins TRBV5-4 and TRBJ2-5; TRBD1 aligns across 11 bases. The CDR3 totals 16 residues. The germline V gene encodes CDR1 SGHNT and CDR2 YYREEE (reference sequence). With V trimmed by 3 bases and J by 1 base, 5 bases remained unmatched. The CDR3 bases are TGTGCCAGCAGCTCATCGGACAGGGGGCCCCAAGAGACCCAGTACTTC. Its protein is CASSSSDRGPQETQYF.

This clone was picked up a small number of times. The chain couples TRBV7-9 to TRBJ2-1; 8 bases line up with TRBD1. Germline CDR1 SEHNR, CDR2 FQNEAQ (reference sequence). V trimming: 5 bases; J trimming: 14 bases; junction bases outside the gene matches: 8. The CDR3 covers 12 residues. The DNA for the CDR3 is TGTGCCAGCAGCCCATCGACAGGGGAGAAGTTCTTC. It encodes CASSPSTGEKFF.